This section outlines one T cell receptor beta chain sequence together with its context. This entry comes from a study of human T cells and chemical hapten exposure. Study in general: The use of 2% DPC on roughly 2 cm by roughly 2 cm of upper inner arm skin constituted sensitization. Across its roughly 22 weeks, the study gave patients weekly diphenylcyclopropenone doses to the scalp.

J gave up 1 base and V 6 bases, and 10 bases lay outside the gene matches. Germline V CDR1 and CDR2: DFQATT, SNEGSKA (reference sequence). The CDR3 contains 15 residues. This sample's time point: pre-sensitization, week 0. The treatment is: therapeutic diphenylcyclopropenone sensitization with weekly scalp DPC. TCRdb ran MiXCR on the RACE reads and lists one entry per CDR3 protein. Among about 260,000 distinct CDR3 sequences, around 9.3% were seen once, and the ten largest hold less than 3%. The TCR was taken from a middle-aged woman with alopecia areata. Some clones in this sample may be carry-over from other donors' samples. The chain employs TRBV20-1 and TRBJ2-3; 7 bases are shared with TRBD1. Sequenced here: whole blood, sampled in connection with sensitization to the hapten diphenylcyclopropenone (DPC). Here the CDR3 reads CSAASGGQRTDTQYF. CDR3 sequence (DNA): TGCAGTGCCGCCTCTGGGGGACAGCGCACAGATACGCAGTATTTT.